This section outlines one T cell receptor (beta chain) sequence together with its context. The table came from immunoSEQ multiplex PCR; TCRdb's copy has only in-frame clones and leaves some out. The profile covers about 170,000 clones, with around 88% appearing a single time and approximately 4.9% taken by the ten largest. From germline, CDR1 is SGHAT and CDR2 FQNNGV. CDR3 length equals 14 residues. The V gene lost 5 bases and the J gene lost 4 bases, with 13 bases spanning the gap. The data stem from a study of control samples from healthy donors and cancer patients. Sequenced input: blood. The genes are TRBV11-2 and TRBJ2-3, with D perhaps matching TRBD1 (6 bases). The source of this sequence is a woman aged 25-40 years in good health. CDR3 sequence (DNA): TGTGCCAGCAGCCTTCGGACAGCTTCAGATACGCAGTATTTT. This translates into CASSLRTASDTQYF.